The 2 T cell receptor beta chains listed next were all sequenced from one sample in a study of OX40 agonist ivuxolimab in advanced cancers. Using immunoSEQ multiplex PCR, the repertoire was profiled, and TCRdb retains in-frame clones only, with some absent. The table includes tens of thousands of clones, about 83% detected once. The material sequenced was CD4+ or CD8+ T cells sorted from blood, taken in a trial of the OX40 agonist ivuxolimab. These receptor sequences come from an adult with an advanced solid tumor such as melanoma, head and neck, liver or kidney cancer.

Regarding this clone: A single base separates this from a much larger clone, so it may be a read error. Different DNA sequences within this sample yield the same CDR3. The CDR3: CASSLDRVNTEAFF. The CDR3 region has the DNA TGTGCCAGCAGCCTGGACAGGGTGAACACTGAAGCTTTCTTT. This chain joins TRBV7-2 and TRBJ1-1; the match to TRBD1 covers 8 bases. Germline CDR1 is SGHTA and CDR2 is FQGNSA. The CDR3 covers 14 residues. The J segment lost 0 bases and the V segment lost 5 bases, leaving 2 bases of the junction unmatched.

The chain joins TRBV18 to TRBJ2-7; D is undetermined. V lost 3 bases to trimming and J lost 6 bases, with 18 bases between them. This CDR3 contains 15 residues. The germline V gene has CDR1 KGHSH and CDR2 LQKENI. The CDR3, as DNA: TGTGCCAGCTCACCTGGCGTGGCGGCGAGCCCCGAGCAGTACTTC. It is translated as CASSPGVAASPEQYF.